These 6 T cell receptor beta chains share one sample of origin, sequenced in a study of blood T cell repertoires in COVID-19 (dated by TCRdb to the early 2020s). Preparation of the library involved the immunoSEQ multiplex PCR assay. TCRdb took this table from immuneACCESS and kept in-frame rearrangements with V and J called. Such tables lack part of the clones; where checked against another copy, unresolved V genes explain under half of the gap, and the rest is unexplained. The sample profile shows approximately 210,000 clones; 70% to 90% of them were found once. The leading ten clones occupy 0.8% to 0.95% of the sample. Sequencing was performed on peripheral blood. The receptors derive from a man in his sixties with COVID-19, enrolled during active disease.

The sample holds a few counts of this clone. CDR3 sequence reads: CASSPRGAGRFHEQYF. CDR3 bases: TGTGCCAGCAGCCCTAGGGGAGCGGGGAGATTCCACGAGCAGTACTTC. The gene calls are TRBV3-1 (or the pseudogene TRBV3-2) and TRBJ2-7; 7 nucleotides line up with TRBD2. This CDR3 has 16 residues. The ends lost 4 bases at V and 5 bases at J; junction bases unmatched: 14. Germline assignment: CDR1 LGHDT and CDR2 YNNKEL (reference sequence).

The V gene is TRBV6-1, the J gene TRBJ1-3, with no clear D. The V gene's germline CDR1 is MNHNS and CDR2 SASEGT. This CDR3 region has 16 residues. V was trimmed by 2 bases and J by 0 bases, leaving 11 bases between them. For the CDR3, the DNA is TGTGCCAGCAGTGAAACAGACCGGATCTCTGGAAACACCATATATTTT. Protein sequence: CASSETDRISGNTIYF.

In regard to this clone: An end of the junction does not agree with germline; a read error may underlie this. The chain has TRBV28 and TRBJ2-3; tentative D call: TRBD2 (5 bases). The CDR3 contains 12 residues. CDR1 MDHEN and CDR2 SYDVKM come from the germline V gene. CDR3 coding DNA: TGTGCCAGCCTGGCTAGCACGGATACGCAGTATTTT. This gives the protein CASLASTDTQYF.

The chain has TRBV2 and TRBJ2-5, with 7 bases identical to TRBD2. Germline lookup yields CDR1 SNHLY and CDR2 FYNNEI. J was trimmed by 4 bases and V by 0 bases; bases with no gene match: 5. The CDR3 spans 15 residues. CDR3 residues: CASSEAWGGTETQYF. CDR3 in DNA: TGTGCCAGCAGTGAAGCATGGGGGGGGACAGAGACCCAGTACTTC.

The V and J genes are TRBV3-1 (or the pseudogene TRBV3-2) and TRBJ1-4; TRBD1 aligns across 8 bases. CDR1 and CDR2 from the germline V gene are LGHDT and YNNKEL (reference sequence). V was pared by 4 bases and J by 8 bases, with 9 bases of the junction left unmatched. The CDR3 is 15 residues long. This CDR3 reads CASSLIGTGPEKLFF. In DNA form, the CDR3 reads TGTGCCAGCAGCCTAATCGGGACAGGTCCCGAAAAACTGTTTTTT.

The chain carries TRBV2 and TRBJ1-2; D remains unclear. The CDR3 runs 12 residues. Germline CDR1 reads SNHLY; CDR2 reads FYNNEI. Trimming removed 8 bases at V and 4 bases at J, with 11 bases between. Here the CDR3 reads CASVTRFYGYTF. In DNA form, the CDR3 reads TGTGCCAGCGTAACTCGGTTCTATGGCTACACCTTC. Variable domain in full (rest from reference TRBV2 and TRBJ1-2): EPEVTQTPSHQVTQMGQEVILRCVPISNHLYFYWYRQILGQKVEFLVSFYNNEISEKSEIFDDQFSVERPDGSNFTLKIRSTKLEDSAMYFCASVTRFYGYTFGSGTRLTVV.